Each of the 12 T cell receptor beta chains below was sequenced from the same sample in a study of blood T cell repertoires in COVID-19. Data came from immunoSEQ multiplex PCR; TCRdb stores just in-frame clones and leaves some out. This table has some 250,000 clones, roughly 86% appearing once. The source material was peripheral blood. These receptors all stem from a woman aged 25 to 39 who had recovered from COVID-19.

The chain has TRBV6-5 and TRBJ1-3; no clear D gene. The CDR3 covers 14 residues. The V end lost 7 bases, the J end lost 0 bases, and 10 bases lay between the germline ends. CDR1 is MNHEY and CDR2 is SVGAGI in the germline V gene. The CDR3 sequence: CASTRGFSGNTIYF. The CDR3 DNA is TGTGCCAGCACCAGAGGCTTCTCTGGAAACACCATATATTTT.

The gene calls are TRBV23-1 and TRBJ1-3; D not resolved. TRBV23-1 falls under the ORF class, with uncertain function. The CDR3 consists of 16 residues. Trimming took off 5 bases at V and 0 bases at J, with 14 bases between the two ends. The CDR3 loop reads CASSVEGRGSGNTIYF. CDR3 DNA sequence: TGCGCCAGCAGTGTGGAGGGAAGAGGCTCTGGAAACACCATATATTTT.

The chain links TRBV5-6 to TRBJ1-5, with 11 bases aligning to TRBD1. The V segment lost 4 bases and the J segment 8 bases; nucleotides outside the gene matches: 17. The CDR3 contains 18 residues. The germline gives CDR1 SGHDT, CDR2 YYEEEE. This chain's CDR3 is CASSAYVRGQGVLEPQHF. For the CDR3, the DNA is TGTGCCAGCAGCGCATACGTTCGGGGACAGGGGGTTCTCGAGCCCCAGCATTTT.

The gene calls are TRBV5-1 and TRBJ1-1, with TRBD1 matching over 7 bases. The CDR3 sequence is 15 residues long. The V gene's germline CDR1 is SGHRS and CDR2 YFSETQ. Germline trimming cut 1 base from V and 1 base from J; bases unmatched to any gene: 4. The CDR3 sequence is CASSLRGTANTEAFF. The CDR3 DNA is TGCGCCAGCAGCTTGCGGGGGACAGCGAACACTGAAGCTTTCTTT.

The V call is TRBV4-1, the J call TRBJ2-5; a possible D gene is TRBD2 (6 bases). With 2 bases removed from V and 4 bases from J, the gap between germline ends came to 17 bases. The CDR3 spans 16 residues. The V gene's germline CDR1 is MGHRA and CDR2 YSYEKL. In DNA form, the CDR3 reads TGCGCCAGCAGCCAATACCTAGCGCAAGAGGGAGAGACCCAGTACTTC. It translates to CASSQYLAQEGETQYF.

The chain has TRBV5-6 and TRBJ2-1; 8 bases are shared with TRBD1. This CDR3 region has 14 residues. The V gene end was trimmed by 8 bases and the J gene end by 3 bases; junction bases not matched to a gene: 7. CDR1 and CDR2 (germline): SGHDT, YYEEEE. The CDR3 region is CASGQGTGYNEQFF. The CDR3 nucleotides are TGTGCCAGTGGACAGGGTACGGGCTACAATGAGCAGTTCTTC.

The J gene is TRBJ2-7, the V gene TRBV9, with D uncertain. CDR1 is SGDLS and CDR2 is YYNGEE in the germline V gene. This CDR3 contains 13 residues. Trimming left V 4 bases short and J 6 bases short, with 14 bases between. CDR3 bases: TGTGCCAGCAGCCCCTCAATGCGTTCCGAGCAGTACTTC. This encodes CASSPSMRSEQYF.

The chain is built from TRBV16 and TRBJ1-5, with D perhaps matching TRBD1 (5 bases). The ends were cut back, 2 bases at V and 10 bases at J, with 12 bases in the middle. The CDR3 extends over 13 amino acids. Looked up from germline, CDR1 is KGHSY and CDR2 is FQNENV. CDR3 bases: TGTGCCAGCAGCCAAGTGGTGGGGGGTCCCCAGCATTTT. Translating it yields CASSQVVGGPQHF. Together with reference TRBV16 and TRBJ1-5, the CDR3 gives the full variable domain: GEEVAQTPKHLVRGEGQKAKLYCAPIKGHSYVFWYQQVLKNEFKFLISFQNENVFDETGMPKERFSAKCLPNSPCSLEIQATKLEDSAVYFCASSQVVGGPQHFGDGTRLSIL.

The sample holds many counts of this clone. The sample contains more than one DNA sequence encoding this CDR3. The chain is built from TRBV30 and TRBJ1-5; D unclear. Germline V gives CDR1 GTSNPN, CDR2 SVGIG (reference sequence). CDR3 length: 13 residues. Trimming took 4 bases from V and 0 from J, leaving 7 bases between them. The CDR3 sequence is CAWTLDSNQPQHF. CDR3 DNA: TGTGCCTGGACGTTAGATAGCAATCAGCCCCAGCATTTT.

The rearrangement joins TRBV27 to TRBJ1-1; D remains ambiguous. The CDR3 consists of 14 residues. Trimming shortened V by 0 bases and J by 4 bases, and 9 bases separated the two germline ends. Germline-derived CDR1 and CDR2 are MNHEY and SMNVEV (reference sequence). CDR3 in amino acids: CASSLSPVRTEAFF. The DNA of the CDR3 is TGTGCCAGCAGTTTATCGCCAGTCCGCACTGAAGCTTTCTTT.

This clone was seen only a few times. The chain uses TRBV3-1 (or the pseudogene TRBV3-2) and TRBJ2-4, with D unclear. This CDR3 is 13 amino acids long. CDR1 is LGHDT and CDR2 is YNNKEL in the germline V gene (reference sequence). Trimming removed 2 bases from V and 5 bases from J, with 7 bases in between. This chain's CDR3 is CASSQLPENIQYF. In DNA, the CDR3 is TGTGCCAGCAGCCAACTTCCGGAAAACATTCAGTACTTC.

The chain is built from TRBV2 and TRBJ1-1, with D perhaps TRBD1 (5 bases). Germline V gene sequence: CDR1 SNHLY, CDR2 FYNNEI. Trimming removed 9 bases at V and 0 bases at J, with 11 bases between. The CDR3 runs 13 residues. This CDR3 reads CASRQLLNTEAFF. The DNA for the CDR3 is TGTGCCAGTCGACAGCTTTTGAACACTGAAGCTTTCTTT.